The next 9 T cell receptor beta chains were all read from a single sample in a study of blood T cell repertoires in COVID-19. The protocol was immunoSEQ multiplex PCR, while the TCRdb copy is restricted to in-frame clones and leaves out a portion. The data show about 260,000 clones, 83% seen once. Sequencing was done on a sample of peripheral blood. The receptors stem from a woman in her forties or fifties who had recovered from COVID-19.

This chain connects TRBV7-2 to TRBJ1-1; possible D gene TRBD1, 5 bases. V shed 1 base and J shed 5 bases, with 14 bases lying between them. Germline V gene sequence: CDR1 SGHTA, CDR2 FQGNSA. The CDR3 totals 15 residues. As DNA, the CDR3 is TGTGCCAGCAGCTTAGTTCGGGGGATAATGACTGAAGCTTTCTTT. Translation gives CASSLVRGIMTEAFF.

The chain recombines TRBV2 with TRBJ2-4, with a possible D match to TRBD2 (6 bases). Germline CDR1 and CDR2: SNHLY and FYNNEI. CDR3 length equals 23 residues. The ends were cut back, 0 bases at V and 0 bases at J, with 30 bases in the middle. CDR3 coding DNA: TGTGCCAGCAGTGAAGCCTTGGTTGTATCGTCTAGCGTAAGTGGGTTAGCCAAAAACATTCAGTACTTC. It encodes CASSEALVVSSSVSGLAKNIQYF.

The genes are TRBV7-3 and TRBJ2-3; D unclear. The length of the CDR3 is 13 residues. CDR1 and CDR2 from the germline V gene are SGHTA and FQGTGA. V was pared by 2 bases and J by 2 bases, with 5 bases between. The DNA of the CDR3 is TGTGCCAGCAGCTTAGGGCACACAGATACGCAGTATTTT. Translating it yields CASSLGHTDTQYF.

The V call is TRBV19, the J call TRBJ1-5; TRBD1 matches at 10 bases. The CDR3 contains 17 residues. V shed 3 bases and J 5 bases; nucleotides not matched to a gene: 10. CDR1 LNHDA and CDR2 SQIVND come from the germline V gene (reference sequence). The CDR3 spells CASSMGRTGGVYQPQHF. CDR3 in DNA: TGTGCCAGTAGTATGGGGAGGACAGGGGGAGTTTATCAGCCCCAGCATTTT. Based on the CDR3 plus reference TRBV19 and TRBJ1-5, the full variable domain is DGGITQSPKYLFRKEGQNVTLSCEQNLNHDAMYWYRQDPGQGLRLIYYSQIVNDFQKGDIAEGYSVSREKKESFPLTVTSAQKNPTAFYLCASSMGRTGGVYQPQHFGDGTRLSIL.

V gene TRBV11-2 combines with J gene TRBJ1-1; D perhaps matches TRBD1 (6 bases). CDR3 length equals 14 residues. The V end lost 0 bases, the J end lost 6 bases, and 11 bases lay between the germline ends. Germline V lookup: CDR1 SGHAT, CDR2 FQNNGV. The CDR3 DNA reads as TGTGCCAGCAGCTTAGAGGGGGCTGGGGCTGAAGCTTTCTTT. Its translation: CASSLEGAGAEAFF. Using reference TRBV11-2 and TRBJ1-1 for the parts outside the CDR3, the full variable domain is EAGVAQSPRYKIIEKRQSVAFWCNPISGHATLYWYQQILGQGPKLLIQFQNNGVVDDSQLPKDRFSAERLKGVDSTLKIQPAKLEDSAVYLCASSLEGAGAEAFFGQGTRLTVV.

This clone was seen a single time. The chain has TRBV6-4 and TRBJ1-2; a weak D match, TRBD1 (5 bases). V lost 2 bases to trimming and J lost 2 bases, with 9 bases between them. CDR3 length: 14 residues. Germline V gene data show CDR1 as MRHNA and CDR2 as SNTAGT. CDR3 sequence reads: CASSDNDRNYGYTF. The DNA of the CDR3 is TGTGCCAGCAGTGACAATGACAGAAACTATGGCTACACCTTC.

The rearrangement uses TRBV4-2 and TRBJ2-7; 8 bases are shared with TRBD2. The CDR3 totals 17 residues. Per the germline V gene, CDR1 is LGHNA and CDR2 is YNFKEQ. Losses at the gene ends were 2 bases for V and 3 bases for J; bases not matched to a gene: 12. The CDR3 sequence: CASSQSSIAGSSYEQYF. CDR3 DNA: TGTGCCAGCAGCCAATCTTCCATAGCGGGAAGTAGCTACGAGCAGTACTTC.

The genes are TRBV4-3 and TRBJ2-3; no reliable D call. Trimming removed 0 bases at V and 6 bases at J, with 13 bases between. CDR3 length equals 15 residues. Germline CDR1 reads LGHNA; CDR2 reads YSLEER. CDR3 sequence reads: CASSQDRRLSDTQYF. CDR3 in DNA: TGCGCCAGCAGCCAAGACCGCAGGCTGTCGGATACGCAGTATTTT.

V usage is TRBV5-5 and J usage is TRBJ2-1; a possible D gene is TRBD2 (6 bases). This CDR3 has 15 residues. Germline V gene data show CDR1 as SGHKS and CDR2 as YYEKEE (reference sequence). V was clipped by 0 bases and J by 2 bases, with 9 bases between them. In DNA, the CDR3 is TGTGCCAGCAGCTTGGTGGGGGAGGCCTACAATGAGCAGTTCTTC. It yields the protein CASSLVGEAYNEQFF. Combining the CDR3 with reference TRBV5-5 and TRBJ2-1 gives the whole variable domain DAGVTQSPTHLIKTRGQQVTLRCSPISGHKSVSWYQQVLGQGPQFIFQYYEKEERGRGNFPDRFSARQFPNYSSELNVNALLLGDSALYLCASSLVGEAYNEQFFGPGTRLTVL.